This is a list of T cell receptor beta chains from one sample in a study of CD8 T cells in ankylosing spondylitis. TCRdb itself ran the 5' RACE reads through MiXCR, one entry per CDR3 protein. This sample has fewer than 450,000 distinct CDR3 sequences, with roughly 18% found just once. The material sequenced was blood, either unsorted or a sorted T cell fraction (not recorded which). The receptors here all came from a male donor with ankylosing spondylitis. CDR3s include the opening cysteine and the closing phenylalanine or tryptophan. D genes are given only for firm matches. Not all rows give a size; the values are once, few, many and, for expanded clones, a class.

D gene,V gene,clone size,J gene,CDR3 protein,CDR3 DNA
NA,TRBV5-1,NA,TRBJ1-1,CASSRRVGGNTEAFF,TGCGCCAGCAGCCGCCGCGTTGGGGGGAACACTGAAGCTTTCTTT
TRBD1,TRBV7-2,few,TRBJ2-1,CASSPRQGKSRDEQFF,TGTGCCAGCAGCCCTAGACAGGGAAAGAGCCGGGATGAGCAGTTCTTC
NA,TRBV27,few,TRBJ2-5,CASSRSPAGKEETQYF,TGTGCCAGCAGTCGCTCCCCGGCAGGGAAAGAAGAGACCCAGTACTTC
TRBD1,TRBV27,many,TRBJ2-3,CASSRGQGADTQYF,TGTGCCAGCAGCCGGGGACAGGGGGCAGATACGCAGTATTTT
NA,TRBV7-2,few,TRBJ1-3,CASSSFVPSSGNTIYF,TGTGCCAGCAGCTCCTTCGTACCGAGCTCTGGAAACACCATATATTTT
TRBD1,TRBV12-3/TRBV12-4,NA,TRBJ2-1,CASRKTGGFGEQFF,TGTGCCAGCAGGAAGACAGGGGGCTTTGGTGAGCAGTTCTTC
NA,TRBV4-1,few,TRBJ2-7,CASSQSLVAVYEQYF,TGCGCCAGCAGCCAAAGCTTAGTGGCGGTCTACGAGCAGTACTTC
NA,TRBV3-1,NA,TRBJ2-5,CASSQRSETQYF,TGTGCCAGCAGCCAACGGTCGGAGACCCAGTACTTC
NA,TRBV7-6,few,TRBJ2-7,CASSLGRDLRSSYEQYF,TGTGCCAGCAGCTTAGGTCGGGACTTGCGGAGCTCCTACGAGCAGTACTTC
TRBD2,TRBV4-1,few,TRBJ2-7,CASSQDFSGGFYEQYF,TGCGCCAGCAGCCAAGATTTCAGCGGGGGATTCTACGAGCAGTACTTC
NA,TRBV18,few,TRBJ2-1,CASSPSWGRDSYNEQFF,TGTGCCAGCTCACCAAGCTGGGGCCGGGACTCCTACAATGAGCAGTTCTTC
NA,TRBV2,few,TRBJ1-2,CASSEPDDYGYTF,TGTGCCAGCAGTGAACCAGACGACTATGGCTACACCTTC
NA,TRBV6-2/TRBV6-3,NA,TRBJ1-1,CASGRGTPKVEAFF,TGTGCCAGCGGCCGCGGGACTCCGAAGGTTGAAGCTTTCTTT
TRBD1,TRBV7-2,few,TRBJ1-1,CASSLEGRLGTGGAFF,TGTGCCAGCAGCTTAGAGGGTAGGCTAGGGACAGGCGGGGCTTTCTTT
NA,TRBV9,few,TRBJ2-1,CASSVGVGGPTYNEQFF,TGTGCCAGCAGCGTAGGGGTGGGGGGACCCACCTACAATGAGCAGTTCTTC
NA,TRBV12-3/TRBV12-4,few,TRBJ1-1,CASSPTSGKGRGTEAFF,TGTGCCAGCAGCCCAACATCAGGGAAGGGGAGGGGGACTGAAGCTTTCTTT
TRBD2,TRBV20-1,NA,TRBJ2-2,CSAIRTSGGPLGTGELFF,TGCAGTGCTATCCGGACTAGCGGGGGGCCCCTGGGCACCGGGGAGCTGTTTTTT
NA,TRBV4-3,NA,TRBJ1-6,CASSQDTGFYNSPLHF,TGCGCCAGCAGCCAAGATACGGGTTTCTATAATTCACCCCTCCACTTT
NA,TRBV6-1,NA,TRBJ2-7,CASSEGGVYEQYF,TGTGCCAGCAGTGAAGGCGGGGTCTACGAGCAGTACTTC
NA,TRBV20-1,once,TRBJ1-1,CSARTDSQAFF,TGCAGTGCTAGGACAGACTCTCAAGCTTTCTTT
NA,TRBV24-1,few,TRBJ2-5,CATSDLGFPGAAETGETQYF,TGTGCCACCAGTGATTTGGGATTCCCGGGGGCAGCCGAGACTGGAGAGACCCAGTACTTC
TRBD1,TRBV11-2,NA,TRBJ1-6,CASSHRETGVSPLHF,TGTGCCAGCAGCCACCGGGAGACAGGGGTCTCACCCCTCCACTTT
NA,TRBV20-1,NA,TRBJ1-4,CSAIQGATNEKLFF,TGCAGTGCAATCCAGGGAGCTACTAATGAAAAACTGTTTTTT
NA,TRBV4-1,few,TRBJ1-6,CASSQGRGASPLHF,TGCGCCAGCAGCCAGGGGCGGGGGGCTTCACCCCTCCACTTT
NA,TRBV20-1,once,TRBJ2-5,CSALPGAQETQYF,TGCAGTGCACTGCCGGGGGCCCAAGAGACCCAGTACTTC
NA,TRBV14,NA,TRBJ2-7,CASSQDLQAVEQYF,TGTGCCAGCAGCCAAGATCTACAGGCGGTCGAGCAGTACTTC
NA,TRBV28,NA,TRBJ2-1,CASSFGGPLGEQFF,TGTGCCAGCAGTTTCGGGGGCCCTCTGGGTGAGCAGTTCTTC
TRBD2,TRBV4-2,many,TRBJ2-3,CASSQVRLADATDTQYF,TGTGCCAGCAGCCAAGTCCGACTAGCGGACGCCACAGATACGCAGTATTTT
NA,TRBV20-1,NA,TRBJ1-1,CSARWLDEAFF,TGCAGTGCTAGGTGGCTAGATGAAGCTTTCTTT
NA,TRBV20-1,NA,TRBJ2-1,CSARGPLGSYNEQFF,TGCAGTGCTAGAGGGCCCTTGGGGTCCTACAATGAGCAGTTCTTC
NA,TRBV6-1,NA,TRBJ2-3,CASSARGPSTDTQYF,TGTGCCAGCAGTGCCAGGGGACCTAGCACAGATACGCAGTATTTT
NA,TRBV2,few,TRBJ1-1,CASSVSEGNTEAFF,TGTGCCAGCAGTGTGTCCGAGGGGAACACTGAAGCTTTCTTT
TRBD2,TRBV28,few,TRBJ2-3,CASSFLAGGADTQYF,TGTGCCAGCAGTTTCCTAGCGGGAGGGGCAGATACGCAGTATTTT
TRBD1,TRBV7-9,NA,TRBJ1-2,CAKLPGQLNYGYTF,TGTGCCAAGTTGCCGGGACAGCTTAACTATGGCTACACCTTC
TRBD2,TRBV6-4,NA,TRBJ2-5,CASGEDLSGGGETQYF,TGTGCCAGCGGAGAAGACCTGTCGGGAGGGGGTGAGACCCAGTACTTC
TRBD1,TRBV7-3,few,TRBJ1-1,CASSPDRGRGTEAFF,TGTGCCAGCAGCCCCGACAGGGGACGGGGCACTGAAGCTTTCTTT
TRBD1,TRBV7-2,NA,TRBJ2-5,CASSLSGTGLETQYF,TGTGCCAGCAGCTTGTCCGGGACAGGGTTAGAGACCCAGTACTTC
TRBD1,TRBV24-1,few,TRBJ2-5,CATSGGVKQGVQETQYF,TGTGCCACCAGTGGAGGGGTGAAACAGGGGGTCCAAGAGACCCAGTACTTC
NA,TRBV6-1,few,TRBJ1-2,CASSEAGIANYGYTF,TGTGCCAGCAGTGAAGCAGGGATAGCTAACTATGGCTACACCTTC
TRBD1,TRBV24-1,few,TRBJ1-2,CATSDPHTGVGYTF,TGTGCCACCAGTGATCCGCATACAGGGGTCGGCTACACCTTC
NA,TRBV4-1,many,TRBJ1-4,CASSRGGSTNEKLFF,TGCGCCAGCAGCCGCGGGGGCTCAACTAATGAAAAACTGTTTTTT
NA,TRBV14,few,TRBJ1-1,CASSRSGGATEAFF,TGTGCCAGCAGCCGAAGTGGGGGGGCCACTGAAGCTTTCTTT
NA,TRBV20-1,few,TRBJ2-3,CSAWLNTQYF,TGCAGTGCTTGGTTGAATACGCAGTATTTT
NA,TRBV20-1,NA,TRBJ2-5,CSARVGSSVETQYF,TGCAGTGCTAGAGTCGGGAGTAGCGTGGAGACCCAGTACTTC
TRBD2,TRBV28,NA,TRBJ2-1,CASSTSGRKYNEQFF,TGTGCCAGCAGCACTAGCGGGAGAAAGTACAATGAGCAGTTCTTC
TRBD2,TRBV4-1,few,TRBJ2-5,CASSQEAPSGGETQYF,TGCGCCAGCAGCCAAGAAGCCCCTAGCGGAGGAGAGACCCAGTACTTC
TRBD2,TRBV6-5,NA,TRBJ2-5,CASSYYSGSETQYF,TGTGCCAGCAGTTACTATAGCGGGAGTGAGACCCAGTACTTC
TRBD1,TRBV5-1,few,TRBJ2-5,CASSSGQPIQETQYF,TGCGCCAGCAGCTCGGGACAGCCAATCCAAGAGACCCAGTACTTC
TRBD2,TRBV5-1,few,TRBJ2-3,CASSLAQAGGFTDTQYF,TGCGCCAGCAGCTTGGCCCAAGCGGGAGGTTTCACAGATACGCAGTATTTT